The 29 T cell receptor beta chains given below trace back to one sample, sequenced in a study of vaccination and CD4 T cells after COVID-19. The antigens of these receptors remain unknown. Described treatment: roughly 10-day PBMC culture with coronavirus spike peptide pools or control peptides (ViraFEST assay). CD4+ T cells that had been cultured provided DNA sequenced with the Oncomine TCR Beta short-read assay. MiXCR, applied by TCRdb to the PCR reads, yields one record per CDR3 protein. The data hold about 19,000 distinct CDR3 sequences, with roughly 24% observed a single time. Sequencing used cultured CD4+ T cells from blood. Every receptor here comes from a human donor with COVID-19.

The genes are TRBV30 and TRBJ1-1, with a weak D call TRBD1 (5 bases). Germline V gene sequence: CDR1 GTSNPN, CDR2 SVGIG (reference sequence). The CDR3 has 15 residues. The V gene lost 3 bases and the J gene lost 5 bases, with 19 bases spanning the gap. Here the CDR3 reads CAWRAQGLISTEAFF. Written as DNA, the CDR3 is TGTGCCTGGAGGGCGCAGGGACTGATATCGACTGAAGCTTTCTTT.

This chain links TRBV5-5 with TRBJ1-2, with D uncertain. Trimming pared 0 bases from V and 6 bases from J, leaving 9 bases between. CDR1 is SGHKS and CDR2 is YYEKEE in the germline V gene (reference sequence). CDR3 length: 13 amino acids. Here the CDR3 reads CASSLGQINGYTF. CDR3 bases: TGTGCCAGCAGCTTGGGGCAGATAAATGGCTACACCTTC. Combining the CDR3 with reference TRBV5-5 and TRBJ1-2 gives the whole variable domain DAGVTQSPTHLIKTRGQQVTLRCSPISGHKSVSWYQQVLGQGPQFIFQYYEKEERGRGNFPDRFSARQFPNYSSELNVNALLLGDSALYLCASSLGQINGYTFGSGTRLTVV.

The rearrangement uses TRBV7-8 and TRBJ2-1, with D unresolved. The J call may be in error: the DNA end matches TRBJ2-7 better. This CDR3 comprises 11 residues. Germline assignment: CDR1 SGHVS and CDR2 FQNEAQ. DNA of the CDR3: TGTGCCAGCAGCGCCCGCTACGAGCAGTACTTC. Amino acids: CASSARYEQYF.

The J gene is TRBJ1-1, the V gene TRBV28; weak D call: TRBD1 (5 bases). CDR1 is MDHEN and CDR2 is SYDVKM in the germline V gene. Trimming stripped 6 bases from V and 4 bases from J, with 9 bases between. The CDR3 has 12 amino acids. The CDR3 coding sequence is TGTGCCAGCAGGGCGGGGGGCACTGAAGCTTTCTTT. Its translation is CASRAGGTEAFF.

This clonotype was detected only a few times. The rearrangement links TRBV19 to TRBJ1-5; the D is unclear. Trimming stripped 7 bases from V and 0 bases from J, with 10 bases between. The CDR3 is 14 residues long. The germline V gene has CDR1 LNHDA and CDR2 SQIVND (reference sequence). The CDR3 DNA reads TGTGCCAGTAACGGCCCTTATAGCAATCAGCCCCAGCATTTT. The encoded protein is CASNGPYSNQPQHF.

This chain links TRBV6-1 with TRBJ1-5; 10 bases match TRBD1. The CDR3 is made up of 16 amino acids. Germline trimming cut 6 bases from V and 1 base from J; bases unmatched to any gene: 6. In germline, CDR1 is MNHNS, CDR2 SASEGT. The CDR3 loop is CASRDRGGGSNQPQHF. The CDR3 nucleotides read TGTGCCAGCAGGGACAGGGGGGGCGGCAGCAATCAGCCCCAGCATTTT.

This clonotype was counted between two and nine times. The gene calls are TRBV5-1 and TRBJ2-3, with 7 bases lining up with TRBD2. The V gene's germline CDR1 is SGHRS and CDR2 YFSETQ. The length of the CDR3 is 15 residues. Trimming cost V 5 bases and J 0 bases; bases outside gene matches: 6. The CDR3 DNA is TGCGCCAGCAGGATCATAGCGGGTAGCACAGATACGCAGTATTTT. Translation: CASRIIAGSTDTQYF.

The chain couples TRBV2 to TRBJ2-2, with 7 positions matching TRBD2. The CDR3 length is 12 residues. The germline CDR1 and CDR2 sequences are SNHLY and FYNNEI. Losses at the gene ends were 8 bases for V and 6 bases for J; bases not matched to a gene: 3. The chain's CDR3 is CASGRASGELFF. CDR3 DNA: TGTGCCAGCGGGAGGGCCTCCGGGGAGCTGTTTTTT.

This clonotype was counted between two and nine times. The V call is TRBV27, the J call TRBJ1-5, with no clear D. There are 14 residues in the CDR3. V shed 4 bases and J shed 0 bases, with 7 bases lying between them. The germline V gene encodes CDR1 MNHEY and CDR2 SMNVEV (reference sequence). The CDR3 sequence: CASSSLYSNQPQHF. For the CDR3, the DNA is TGTGCCAGCAGTTCCTTGTATAGCAATCAGCCCCAGCATTTT.

The V gene is TRBV30, the J gene TRBJ1-6; maybe TRBD1 (5 bases). The CDR3 has 13 residues. The V gene's germline CDR1 is GTSNPN and CDR2 SVGIG (reference sequence). V gave up 7 bases and J gave up 10 bases, with 17 bases separating them. CDR3 sequence reads: CASEVGTGSPLHF. The CDR3 DNA is TGTGCCTCCGAGGTAGGGACGGGGTCACCCCTCCACTTT.

This clonotype appeared a few times. The chain is built from TRBV29-1 and TRBJ1-2, with unresolved D. Deletions cut 3 bases from V and 0 bases from J, with 8 bases between. This CDR3 has 13 residues. Germline-derived CDR1 and CDR2 are SQVTM and ANQGSEA. The CDR3 DNA reads as TGCAGCGTTGACGTAGCAGCTAACTATGGCTACACCTTC. Protein product: CSVDVAANYGYTF.

This clonotype appeared a few times. V gene TRBV20-1 combines with J gene TRBJ2-3; 8 bases fit TRBD2. Germline V lookup: CDR1 DFQATT, CDR2 SNEGSKA (reference sequence). The junction had 3 bases not matched to a gene; V was cut back by 0 bases and J by 1 base. The CDR3 extends over 15 amino acids. CDR3 in amino acids: CSARDLRGGTDTQYF. CDR3 in DNA: TGCAGTGCTAGAGACTTGCGGGGGGGCACAGATACGCAGTATTTT.

This clonotype was seen a few times. One junction end disagrees with the germline gene, perhaps due to a read error. The J gene is TRBJ2-5, the V gene TRBV7-7; D call uncertain. The germline gives CDR1 SSHAT, CDR2 FNYEAQ (reference sequence). The CDR3 loop spans 14 amino acids. CDR3 residues: CASSLDGFQETQYF. The CDR3 nucleotides are TGTGCTAGCAGCTTAGATGGTTTCCAAGAGACCCAGTACTTC.

The chain is built from TRBV6-1 and TRBJ1-1; D remains ambiguous. The V and J ends lost 5 bases and 0 bases respectively, with 10 bases between them. This CDR3 contains 14 residues. The germline V gene encodes CDR1 MNHNS and CDR2 SASEGT. Here the CDR3 DNA reads TGTGCCAGCAGTAGGACGGACTTGAACACTGAAGCTTTCTTT. Protein: CASSRTDLNTEAFF.

The sample holds a few counts of this clonotype. CDR3 residues: CASSIDPSTDTQYF. For the CDR3, the DNA is TGTGCCAGTAGTATAGACCCTAGCACAGATACGCAGTATTTT. V usage is TRBV19 and J usage is TRBJ2-3; D is undetermined. The CDR3 consists of 14 residues. Germline CDR1 LNHDA, CDR2 SQIVND (reference sequence). Trimming left V 0 bases short and J 0 bases short, with 4 bases between.

This clonotype has a handful of counts. The chain combines TRBV19 with TRBJ2-7; 7 positions agree with TRBD1. CDR1 and CDR2 (germline): LNHDA, SQIVND (reference sequence). The CDR3 loop spans 14 amino acids. Losses at the gene ends were 9 bases for V and 3 bases for J; bases not matched to a gene: 11. The CDR3 DNA follows: TGTGCCAGCACGACCTCCGGGACAGTCTACGAGCAGTACTTC. The encoded protein is CASTTSGTVYEQYF.

This clonotype appeared a few times. V is TRBV6-1 and J is TRBJ2-5; D is perhaps TRBD1 (6 bases). Germline assignment: CDR1 MNHNS and CDR2 SASEGT. Between the trimmed V and J ends, which lost 6 bases and 1 base, there was a span of 9 bases. The length of the CDR3 is 13 residues. CDR3 DNA sequence: TGTGCCAGCAGACAACAGGGCCAAGAGACCCAGTACTTC. The encoded protein is CASRQQGQETQYF.

The gene calls are TRBV14 and TRBJ2-5; a possible D gene is TRBD1 (6 bases). V was trimmed by 2 bases and J by 5 bases, leaving 15 bases between them. This CDR3 spans 15 amino acids. CDR1 is SGHDN and CDR2 is FVKESK in the germline V gene. The CDR3 DNA reads TGTGCCAGCAGCCAACGGTCTGGGGGCCGGGAGACCCAGTACTTC. It is translated as CASSQRSGGRETQYF. Together with reference TRBV14 and TRBJ2-5, the CDR3 gives the full variable domain: EAGVTQFPSHSVIEKGQTVTLRCDPISGHDNLYWYRRVMGKEIKFLLHFVKESKQDESGMPNNRFLAERTGGTYSTLKVQPAELEDSGVYFCASSQRSGGRETQYFGPGTRLLVL.

This clonotype was counted only a few times. The chain couples TRBV5-4 to TRBJ2-4; D is unclear. Trimming cost V 0 bases and J 0 bases, with 7 bases left between them. This CDR3 is built from 15 residues. CDR1 and CDR2 (germline): SGHNT, YYREEE (reference sequence). CDR3: CASSLDPPAKNIQYF. The DNA for the CDR3 is TGTGCCAGCAGCTTGGACCCCCCAGCCAAAAACATTCAGTACTTC.

The chain has TRBV18 and TRBJ1-5; 7 nucleotides agree with TRBD1. The CDR3 extends over 16 amino acids. V lost 4 bases and J lost 0; bases outside the gene matches: 6. Germline V gene data show CDR1 as KGHSH and CDR2 as LQKENI. CDR3 coding DNA: TGTGCCAGCTCACGAGGACAGGTCATTAGCAATCAGCCCCAGCATTTT. Protein product: CASSRGQVISNQPQHF.

J is TRBJ2-5 and V is TRBV6-2 or TRBV6-3; TRBD1 matches 10 bases. J gave up 6 bases and V 5 bases, and 6 bases lay outside the gene matches. The CDR3 runs 14 residues. Germline V gene data show CDR1 as MNHEY and CDR2 as SVGEGT. The chain's CDR3 is CASSMGQGQKTQYF. The CDR3 nucleotides read TGTGCCAGCAGTATGGGACAGGGGCAAAAGACCCAGTACTTC.

The chain is built from TRBV21-1 and TRBJ1-5; the table's D call, TRBD1, was not checked against the DNA. TRBV21-1 is listed as a pseudogene. CDR3 length: 15 amino acids. CDR3 DNA: TGTGCCAGCCATAAGAGGGGGGGGATGATTCAGCCCCAGCATTTT. Its protein is CASHKRGGMIQPQHF.

This clonotype appeared a few times. This chain joins TRBV19 and TRBJ2-7; 9 bases align to TRBD2. The CDR3 runs 17 residues. Germline trimming cut 5 bases from V and 7 bases from J; bases unmatched to any gene: 18. Germline CDR1 LNHDA, CDR2 SQIVND (reference sequence). The CDR3, as DNA: TGTGCCAGTAGTGCCGGAGGGGCTAGCGGGGTTGGGAGGGAGCAGTACTTC. Amino acids: CASSAGGASGVGREQYF.

This clonotype turned up a few times. The chain links TRBV11-3 to TRBJ1-4, with TRBD1 matching over 8 bases. Germline CDR1 SGHNT, CDR2 YENEEA. V lost 4 bases to trimming and J lost 6 bases; unmatched junction nucleotides: 7. There are 15 residues in the CDR3. The CDR3 bases are TGTGCCAGCAGCTCCCCCGGGACAGGACATGAAAAACTGTTTTTT. It translates to CASSSPGTGHEKLFF.

The chain links TRBV5-1 to TRBJ2-3, with 11 bases identical to TRBD1. CDR1 and CDR2 (germline): SGHRS, YFSETQ. This CDR3 has 15 amino acids. Trimming took 0 bases from V and 4 from J; bases not matched to a gene: 1. The CDR3, as DNA: TGCGCCAGCAGCTTGGGGACAGGGGGCGCAGATACGCAGTATTTT. It translates to CASSLGTGGADTQYF.

This clonotype qualifies as medium-sized. The J gene is TRBJ1-6, the V gene TRBV6-1; D gene uncertain. V was cut by 7 bases and J by 0 bases, with 13 bases left in between. Germline V CDR1 and CDR2: MNHNS, SASEGT. This CDR3 spans 16 amino acids. For the CDR3, the DNA is TGTGCCAGCACCCTTGGCCCGAGCTCCTATAATTCACCCCTCCACTTT. The encoded protein is CASTLGPSSYNSPLHF.

By share, this clonotype ranks as medium-sized. The chain links TRBV24-1 to TRBJ1-5; D is unclear. The V and J ends lost 9 bases and 0 bases respectively, with 8 bases between them. This CDR3 has 13 amino acids. Germline V gene lookup returns CDR1 KGHDR and CDR2 SFDVKD. Here the CDR3 DNA reads TGTGCCACCGCAAAAAATAGCAATCAGCCCCAGCATTTT. Amino acids: CATAKNSNQPQHF.

This clonotype came up a few times. The chain links TRBV7-9 to TRBJ2-1, with 7 bases matching TRBD2. This CDR3 has 13 amino acids. V shed 4 bases, J shed 11 bases, and the junction held 8 bases outside the gene matches. Germline loops: CDR1 SEHNR, CDR2 FQNEAQ (reference sequence). DNA for the CDR3: TGTGCCAGCAGCTCCCCCGGGAGGCCGAAGCAGTTCTTC. Translated, it gives CASSSPGRPKQFF.

A few counts support this clonotype. The V gene is TRBV6-1, the J gene TRBJ1-5; D remains ambiguous. V lost 6 bases and J 0 bases, leaving 9 bases between the germline ends. CDR1 and CDR2 (germline): MNHNS, SASEGT. CDR3 length: 14 amino acids. The CDR3 reads CASSPDYSNQPQHF. CDR3 nucleotides: TGTGCCAGCAGCCCCGATTATAGCAATCAGCCCCAGCATTTT.